This entry lists 23 T cell receptor beta chains sequenced from one sample in a study of cytomegalovirus exposure and HLA in healthy donors. Amplification used 60 Vbeta primers and 13 Jbeta primers. Only in-frame clones appear in the TCRdb table, and some are missing; sequencing was by immunoSEQ multiplex PCR. The sample holds roughly 200,000 clones, about 9.4% seen once. The sequenced sample was PBMCs. The receptor source for this set is a woman younger than 45 in good health and CMV-seropositive.

The genes are TRBV2 and TRBJ2-3; TRBD2 aligns across 14 bases. The CDR3 runs to 16 residues. The germline CDR1 and CDR2 sequences are SNHLY and FYNNEI. The V and J ends lost 5 bases and 3 bases, in that order; junction bases with no gene match: 4. The CDR3 nucleotides are TGTGCCAGCAGTCGGGGACTAGCGGGAGCGACAGATACGCAGTATTTT. It yields the protein CASSRGLAGATDTQYF. The entire variable domain, with the rest obtained from reference TRBV2 and TRBJ2-3, is as follows: EPEVTQTPSHQVTQMGQEVILRCVPISNHLYFYWYRQILGQKVEFLVSFYNNEISEKSEIFDDQFSVERPDGSNFTLKIRSTKLEDSAMYFCASSRGLAGATDTQYFGPGTRLTVL.

The J gene is TRBJ1-2, the V gene TRBV9; D gene unclear. The CDR3 contains 15 residues. V was cut by 1 base and J by 0 bases, with 10 bases left in between. The germline V gene encodes CDR1 SGDLS and CDR2 YYNGEE. CDR3 sequence reads: CASSVTNAPNYGYTF. DNA for the CDR3: TGTGCCAGCAGCGTAACTAACGCGCCTAACTATGGCTACACCTTC.

This clone has only a few counts. V is TRBV27 and J is TRBJ1-5; 12 bases match TRBD1. Germline-derived CDR1 and CDR2 are MNHEY and SMNVEV (reference sequence). Trimming took 3 bases from V and 4 from J; bases not matched to a gene: 4. This CDR3 spans 16 amino acids. CDR3 amino acids: CASSFGGQGANQPQHF. CDR3 DNA: TGTGCCAGCAGTTTTGGGGGACAGGGGGCAAATCAGCCCCAGCATTTT.

The chain employs TRBV15 and TRBJ1-1, with D perhaps TRBD1 (5 bases). Germline V lookup: CDR1 LNHNV, CDR2 YYDKDF (reference sequence). V lost 8 bases to trimming and J lost 4 bases, with 20 bases between them. This CDR3 spans 15 amino acids. In DNA, the CDR3 is TGTGCCACCTGGCTCGGGGGAGGTCGCGGCACTGAAGCTTTCTTT. It is translated as CATWLGGGRGTEAFF. Together with reference TRBV15 and TRBJ1-1, the CDR3 gives the full variable domain: DAMVIQNPRYQVTQFGKPVTLSCSQTLNHNVMYWYQQKSSQAPKLLFHYYDKDFNNEADTPDNFQSRRPNTSFCFLDIRSPGLGDTAMYLCATWLGGGRGTEAFFGQGTRLTVV.

In its sample, this clone was seen a few times. V is TRBV10-3 and J is TRBJ2-7, with 9 bases matching TRBD2. V shed 2 bases, J shed 4 bases, and the junction held 12 bases outside the gene matches. This CDR3 region has 17 residues. Germline V lookup: CDR1 ENHRY, CDR2 SYGVKD. The CDR3 reads CAISEVTSGSGRYEQYF. The CDR3 DNA sequence: TGTGCCATCAGTGAGGTTACTAGCGGGTCTGGACGATACGAGCAGTACTTC.

The chain carries TRBV5-1 and TRBJ2-1; 14 bases agree with TRBD2. The CDR3 consists of 17 residues. V lost 5 bases to trimming and J lost 7 bases; unmatched junction nucleotides: 11. The V gene's germline CDR1 is SGHRS and CDR2 YFSETQ. The CDR3 DNA is TGCGCCAGCAGACTCGGACTAGCGGGAGGTCCCGCGAATGAGCAGTTCTTC. It codes for CASRLGLAGGPANEQFF. Full variable domain (remainder filled in from reference TRBV5-1 and TRBJ2-1): KAGVTQTPRYLIKTRGQQVTLSCSPISGHRSVSWYQQTPGQGLQFLFEYFSETQRNKGNFPGRFSGRQFSNSRSEMNVSTLELGDSALYLCASRLGLAGGPANEQFFGPGTRLTVL.

The rearrangement joins TRBV2 to TRBJ2-3, with 10 bases that match TRBD2. Looked up from germline, CDR1 is SNHLY and CDR2 is FYNNEI. The CDR3 is 14 amino acids. Trimming at V came to 10 bases and at J to 6 bases, leaving 10 bases not matched to a gene. The CDR3 nucleotides read TGTGCCATCCTACTAGCGGGATTAGGGGATACGCAGTATTTT. It translates to CAILLAGLGDTQYF.

This clone showed up just a few times. The sample carries other DNA sequences with the same CDR3. V and J are TRBV27 and TRBJ2-7; D is undetermined. Germline lookup yields CDR1 MNHEY and CDR2 SMNVEV (reference sequence). The CDR3 covers 15 residues. Trimming stripped 6 bases from V and 0 bases from J, with 15 bases between. CDR3 protein: CASRHAAANSYEQYF. CDR3 coding DNA: TGTGCCAGCAGGCACGCGGCGGCCAACTCCTACGAGCAGTACTTC.

This chain links TRBV7-6 with TRBJ2-5; 8 bases agree with TRBD2. This CDR3 contains 18 residues. Germline V lookup: CDR1 SGHVS, CDR2 FNYEAQ. V trimming: 5 bases; J trimming: 1 base; junction bases outside the gene matches: 15. The CDR3 reads CASSPAGAGVGGQETQYF. The CDR3 nucleotides read TGTGCCAGCAGCCCGGCCGGAGCGGGAGTCGGAGGCCAAGAGACCCAGTACTTC.

This clone has a handful of counts. The chain couples TRBV7-8 to TRBJ2-2; D is possibly TRBD1 (6 bases). Germline V gene sequence: CDR1 SGHVS, CDR2 FQNEAQ. The ends were cut back, 7 bases at V and 2 bases at J, with 11 bases in the middle. CDR3 size: 14 residues. DNA for the CDR3: TGTGCCAGCACCCCGGGACAAAACACCGGGGAGCTGTTTTTT. Translating gives CASTPGQNTGELFF.

The V gene is TRBV2, the J gene TRBJ2-7; 9 bases map to TRBD2. J was trimmed by 1 base and V by 8 bases; bases with no gene match: 9. Germline values: CDR1 SNHLY, CDR2 FYNNEI. There are 15 residues in the CDR3. The chain's CDR3 is CASQGLAGASYEQYF. The CDR3 DNA reads TGTGCCAGCCAGGGCTTAGCGGGAGCGTCCTACGAGCAGTACTTC.

Only a few counts were recorded for this clone. This chain uses TRBV28 with TRBJ1-3, with D perhaps TRBD1 (6 bases). Trimming pared 8 bases from V and 3 bases from J, leaving 17 bases between. The CDR3 sequence is 15 residues long. The germline CDR1 and CDR2 sequences are MDHEN and SYDVKM. The CDR3 loop is CASLTTGLFGNTIYF. CDR3 bases: TGTGCCAGCCTTACCACAGGGTTATTTGGAAACACCATATATTTT.

This clone was detected only a few times. The chain recombines TRBV7-8 with TRBJ1-4, with D tentatively TRBD1 (5 bases). The CDR3 is 15 amino acids. Germline assignment: CDR1 SGHVS and CDR2 FQNEAQ. V was trimmed by 1 base and J by 4 bases, leaving 10 bases between them. In DNA, the CDR3 is TGTGCCAGCAGCTTAGAAGGAGGGGTTAATGAAAAACTGTTTTTT. This gives the protein CASSLEGGVNEKLFF.

This clone has just a few counts. The chain recombines TRBV2 with TRBJ2-7; the D is unclear. Germline loops: CDR1 SNHLY, CDR2 FYNNEI. This CDR3 has 13 amino acids. Trimming removed 4 bases at V and 5 bases at J, with 12 bases between. Here the CDR3 DNA reads TGTGCCAGCAGTGGGGCCTCGCCAAACGAGCAGTACTTC. It is translated as CASSGASPNEQYF.

V usage is TRBV19 and J usage is TRBJ1-4; the D gene is possibly TRBD1 (6 bases). The V end was cut by 7 bases, the J end by 7 bases, with 16 bases between. Germline assignment: CDR1 LNHDA and CDR2 SQIVND (reference sequence). The length of the CDR3 is 14 residues. The CDR3 DNA sequence: TGTGCCAGTAATGACAGGCCCCATGGTGAAAAACTGTTTTTT. It yields the protein CASNDRPHGEKLFF.

This clone has only a few counts. V usage is TRBV6-6 and J usage is TRBJ2-5; D gene unclear. The tail of the sequence fits TRBJ2-7 better, so the J call may be wrong. This CDR3 has 11 residues. Germline V lookup: CDR1 MNHNY, CDR2 SVGAGI (reference sequence). CDR3 in DNA: TGTGCCAGCAGTTACAGTACCGAGCAGTACTTC. It yields the protein CASSYSTEQYF.

The rearrangement links TRBV11-2 to TRBJ2-1; 7 bases are shared with TRBD2. The CDR3 runs to 15 residues. V shed 0 bases and J 3 bases; nucleotides not matched to a gene: 2. Germline V gene lookup returns CDR1 SGHAT and CDR2 FQNNGV. In DNA, the CDR3 is TGTGCCAGCAGCTTAGATATAGCGGGCTACAATGAGCAGTTCTTC. Translation: CASSLDIAGYNEQFF.

This clone showed up just a few times. The chain is built from TRBV4-1 and TRBJ2-7, with 11 bases matching TRBD1. V lost 4 bases and J lost 2; bases outside the gene matches: 7. Germline assignment: CDR1 MGHRA and CDR2 YSYEKL. The CDR3 is made up of 16 amino acids. The CDR3 region has the DNA TGCGCCAGCAGCCGATTATCGGGACAGGGGGCCTACGAGCAGTACTTC. Amino acids: CASSRLSGQGAYEQYF.

The V call is TRBV5-1, the J call TRBJ1-4; possibly TRBD1 for D (5 bases). This CDR3 comprises 14 residues. Germline CDR1 reads SGHRS; CDR2 reads YFSETQ. The germline V and J ends were trimmed by 4 bases and 3 bases, with 10 bases remaining between them. CDR3 in DNA: TGCGCCAGCAGCCGCGGAGGGGCTAATGAAAAACTGTTTTTT. This translates into CASSRGGANEKLFF.

The chain links TRBV5-1 to TRBJ1-4; D perhaps matches TRBD1 (5 bases). The germline V and J ends were trimmed by 0 bases and 12 bases, with 9 bases remaining between them. Germline CDR1 reads SGHRS; CDR2 reads YFSETQ. The CDR3 has 12 amino acids. The CDR3 loop reads CASSLAQGELFF. The CDR3, as DNA: TGCGCCAGCAGCTTGGCCCAAGGGGAACTGTTTTTT.

This CDR3 is CASSSGGLDGYTF. Written as DNA, the CDR3 is TGTGCCAGCAGTTCAGGGGGCCTGGATGGCTACACCTTC. This chain uses TRBV7-9 with TRBJ1-2; 8 positions agree with TRBD1. Per the germline V gene, CDR1 is SEHNR and CDR2 is FQNEAQ (reference sequence). V lost 6 bases, J lost 6 bases, and 6 bases stayed unmatched. CDR3 size: 13 residues. Combining the CDR3 with reference TRBV7-9 and TRBJ1-2 gives the whole variable domain DTGVSQNPRHKITKRGQNVTFRCDPISEHNRLYWYRQTLGQGPEFLTYFQNEAQLEKSRLLSDRFSAERPKGSFSTLEIQRTEQGDSAMYLCASSSGGLDGYTFGSGTRLTVV.

This clone was seen more than once but under ten times. The chain employs TRBV7-2 and TRBJ2-5, with D possibly being TRBD1 (6 bases). Germline-derived CDR1 and CDR2 are SGHTA and FQGNSA. The CDR3 spans 13 residues. V was pared by 5 bases and J by 5 bases, with 12 bases between. CDR3 sequence: CASSAGQRETQYF. In nucleotides, the CDR3 is TGTGCCAGCAGCGCCGGACAGAGGGAGACCCAGTACTTC.

The chain employs TRBV11-2 and TRBJ2-2; tentatively, D is TRBD1 (6 bases). The germline gives CDR1 SGHAT, CDR2 FQNNGV. The CDR3 runs to 13 residues. With 11 bases removed from V and 4 bases from J, the gap between germline ends came to 14 bases. The CDR3 spells CAVGGRGTGELFF. The DNA for the CDR3 is TGTGCCGTTGGGGGCCGGGGCACCGGGGAGCTGTTTTTT.